The 20 T cell receptor beta chains below all came from one sample that was sequenced in a study of T cells in Graves' hyperthyroidism and ophthalmopathy. Researchers took RNA transcripts and amplified the TCR beta CDR3 regions from them. During a first-round RT-PCR of the TCR CDR3, the HTBI primer set was used. TCRdb re-called the multiplex PCR reads with MiXCR, one entry per CDR3 protein. The sample lists approximately 400,000 distinct CDR3 sequences; 11% to 15% were seen once. Sequenced: blood. These receptors were obtained from a woman aged 55 to 70 with Graves' hyperthyroidism.

This clonotype was seen at least ten times. The chain carries TRBV10-3 and TRBJ1-1; D is ambiguous. CDR1 is ENHRY and CDR2 is SYGVKD in the germline V gene. The V end lost 10 bases, the J end lost 1 base, and 16 bases lay between the germline ends. This CDR3 contains 14 residues. Here the CDR3 DNA reads TGTGCCACCGTGGACGAAAATGGGAACACTGAAGCTTTCTTT. Protein sequence: CATVDENGNTEAFF.

This clonotype was seen ten or more times. V usage is TRBV20-1 and J usage is TRBJ1-2, with D possibly matching TRBD1 (5 bases). Trimming removed 7 bases at V and 2 bases at J, with 14 bases between. Germline V CDR1 and CDR2: DFQATT, SNEGSKA (reference sequence). The length of the CDR3 is 13 residues. CDR3 nucleotide sequence: TGCAGTGTATTTGGGGGGGAAAACTATGGCTACACCTTC. Protein: CSVFGGENYGYTF.

This clonotype was seen a handful of times. The conserved final phenylalanine or tryptophan is absent from the CDR3, which likely points to a read error. This rearrangement joins TRBV27 to TRBJ2-7, with TRBD2 identical over 13 bases. The germline CDR1 and CDR2 sequences are MNHEY and SMNVEV (reference sequence). The junction had 6 bases not matched to a gene; V was cut back by 5 bases and J by 2 bases. This CDR3 comprises 16 residues. The CDR3 coding sequence is TGTGCCAGCAGTGGGCGACTAGCGGGAGGTGCCTACGAGCAGTACCTC. It specifies CASSGRLAGGAYEQYL.

This clonotype came up many times. The chain combines TRBV9 with TRBJ1-5; D gene uncertain. V was cut by 3 bases and J by 6 bases, with 4 bases left in between. CDR3 length: 11 residues. Germline-derived CDR1 and CDR2 are SGDLS and YYNGEE. Here the CDR3 reads CASSERQPQHF. DNA of the CDR3: TGTGCCAGCAGCGAGCGTCAGCCCCAGCATTTT.

This clonotype was detected ten times or more. The chain joins TRBV10-3 to TRBJ1-2; D is unresolved. Germline-derived CDR1 and CDR2 are ENHRY and SYGVKD. The CDR3 runs 12 residues. Trimming cost V 6 bases and J 4 bases, with 9 bases left between them. DNA of the CDR3: TGTGCCATCAGGGACCGTCTCTATGGCTACACCTTC. Translation gives CAIRDRLYGYTF.

In this sample, this clonotype turned up many times. The rearrangement uses TRBV5-1 and TRBJ2-7; TRBD2 is a possible D gene (5 bases). The CDR3 runs 15 residues. Trimming shortened V by 0 bases and J by 2 bases, and 12 bases separated the two germline ends. In germline, CDR1 is SGHRS, CDR2 YFSETQ. For the CDR3, the DNA is TGCGCCAGCAGCTTGGTGGGAGTAGGTGCCTACGAGCAGTACTTC. This gives the protein CASSLVGVGAYEQYF.

This clonotype was found a few times. The chain couples TRBV6-5 to TRBJ1-4; 8 positions match TRBD1. This CDR3 comprises 15 residues. Germline V lookup: CDR1 MNHEY, CDR2 SVGAGI. Unmatched junction bases numbered 3, after V lost 2 bases and J lost 4 bases. In DNA form, the CDR3 reads TGTGCCAGCAGTTACGGGACAGGTTTTAATGAAAAACTGTTTTTT. Protein product: CASSYGTGFNEKLFF.

This clonotype is medium-sized. V gene TRBV20-1 combines with J gene TRBJ2-1; 7 bases map to TRBD2. CDR1 DFQATT and CDR2 SNEGSKA come from the germline V gene (reference sequence). After removal of 4 bases from V and 8 bases from J, the junction contained 14 bases not matched to a gene. This CDR3 is built from 15 residues. CDR3 sequence reads: CSAKTSPLGSDEQFF. Here the CDR3 DNA reads TGCAGTGCTAAGACTAGCCCCCTTGGATCGGATGAGCAGTTCTTC.

This clonotype has a count of ten or more. CDR3 nucleotide sequence: TGCAGTGCTGCCCGGGGACACCTGAACACTGAAGCTTTCTTT. Encoded protein: CSAARGHLNTEAFF. This chain joins TRBV20-1 and TRBJ1-1; TRBD1 might be the D (6 bases). The CDR3 extends over 14 amino acids. V was clipped by 5 bases and J by 0 bases, with 13 bases between them. Germline CDR1 DFQATT, CDR2 SNEGSKA (reference sequence).

This clonotype was observed at least ten times. The chain joins TRBV2 to TRBJ2-3; D possibly matches TRBD1 or TRBD2 (5 bases each). The CDR3 spans 15 residues. Per germline, CDR1 SNHLY and CDR2 FYNNEI. Between the trimmed V and J ends, which lost 4 bases and 3 bases, there was a span of 14 bases. The CDR3, as DNA: TGTGCCAGCAGTGTCTGGGGGTACGCTACAGATACGCAGTATTTT. Translated: CASSVWGYATDTQYF.

This clonotype was counted many times. The V gene is TRBV9, the J gene TRBJ1-2; possible D gene TRBD1, 6 bases. The CDR3 consists of 15 residues. The V end lost 4 bases, the J end lost 3 bases, and 16 bases lay between the germline ends. Germline loops: CDR1 SGDLS, CDR2 YYNGEE. CDR3 bases: TGTGCCAGCAGCACAGGGCCCGCCGCCGACTATGGCTACACCTTC. Protein: CASSTGPAADYGYTF. Full variable domain (rest looked up from reference TRBV9 and TRBJ1-2): DSGVTQTPKHLITATGQRVTLRCSPRSGDLSVYWYQQSLDQGLQFLIQYYNGEERAKGNILERFSAQQFPDLHSELNLSSLELGDSALYFCASSTGPAADYGYTFGSGTRLTVV.

The chain joins TRBV19 to TRBJ2-1, with D unresolved. The CDR3 loop spans 13 amino acids. Germline values: CDR1 LNHDA, CDR2 SQIVND (reference sequence). The ends were cut back, 3 bases at V and 6 bases at J, with 9 bases in the middle. CDR3 amino acids: CASSIDQSNEQFF. Here the CDR3 DNA reads TGTGCCAGTAGTATTGATCAGTCCAATGAGCAGTTCTTC.

The sample holds a few counts of this clonotype. This chain joins TRBV7-3 and TRBJ2-1; 9 nucleotides match TRBD2. V was clipped by 8 bases and J by 6 bases; unmatched bases: 8. This CDR3 has 14 amino acids. CDR1 and CDR2 (germline): SGHTA, FQGTGA. In DNA form, the CDR3 reads TGTGCCAGCGGACGGACTAGCGCTACCAATGAGCAGTTCTTC. It specifies CASGRTSATNEQFF.

This clonotype was observed at least ten times. The rearrangement links TRBV19 to TRBJ2-7; D is ambiguous. The CDR3 sequence is 13 residues long. Germline V gene lookup returns CDR1 LNHDA and CDR2 SQIVND (reference sequence). V was shortened by 4 bases and J by 4 bases, with 11 bases between the two germline ends. CDR3 in DNA: TGTGCCAGTAGTACTGGGGTTGAATACGAGCAGTACTTC. Residues: CASSTGVEYEQYF.

The chain carries TRBV5-1 and TRBJ1-2, with 7 bases fitting TRBD1. The ends lost 0 bases at V and 8 bases at J; junction bases unmatched: 4. CDR1 SGHRS and CDR2 YFSETQ come from the germline V gene. The CDR3 has 13 amino acids. As DNA, the CDR3 is TGCGCCAGCAGCTTGGCTACAGGGGAAGGCTACACCTTC. It yields the protein CASSLATGEGYTF.

This clonotype has just a few counts. The gene calls are TRBV2 and TRBJ2-5, with D tentatively TRBD1 (5 bases). Germline assignment: CDR1 SNHLY and CDR2 FYNNEI. The CDR3 consists of 11 residues. Trimming took 7 bases from V and 5 from J, leaving 8 bases between them. In nucleotides, the CDR3 is TGTGCCAGCAAGGCAGGGGAGACCCAGTACTTC. Residues: CASKAGETQYF. The variable domain in full, completed from reference TRBV2 and TRBJ2-5, reads EPEVTQTPSHQVTQMGQEVILRCVPISNHLYFYWYRQILGQKVEFLVSFYNNEISEKSEIFDDQFSVERPDGSNFTLKIRSTKLEDSAMYFCASKAGETQYFGPGTRLLVL.

The V gene is TRBV4-1, the J gene TRBJ1-4; D unclear. Per germline, CDR1 MGHRA and CDR2 YSYEKL. V lost 0 bases to trimming and J lost 11 bases, with 19 bases between them. The CDR3 runs 16 residues. The DNA for the CDR3 is TGCGCCAGCAGCCAAGACTATTTCGCCCAAAGGAGGAAACTGTTTTTT. This sequence encodes CASSQDYFAQRRKLFF.

This clonotype has at least ten counts. The chain couples TRBV18 to TRBJ2-2; 13 nucleotides line up with TRBD2. Unmatched junction bases numbered 2, after V lost 4 bases and J lost 6 bases. The CDR3 is 15 amino acids. Germline V CDR1 and CDR2: KGHSH, LQKENI. The CDR3 coding sequence is TGTGCCAGCTCACGGACTAGCGGGAGTTCCGGGGAGCTGTTTTTT. Translating gives CASSRTSGSSGELFF. Together with reference TRBV18 and TRBJ2-2, the CDR3 gives the full variable domain: NAGVMQNPRHLVRRRGQEARLRCSPMKGHSHVYWYRQLPEEGLKFMVYLQKENIIDESGMPKERFSAEFPKEGPSILRIQQVVRGDSAAYFCASSRTSGSSGELFFGEGSRLTVL.

This clonotype was counted a few times. The V call is TRBV27, the J call TRBJ2-5, with D hard to call. This CDR3 is 10 amino acids long. Germline assignment: CDR1 MNHEY and CDR2 SMNVEV (reference sequence). V was trimmed by 4 bases and J by 7 bases, leaving 4 bases between them. CDR3 sequence: CASSYRTQYF. The DNA of the CDR3 is TGTGCCAGCAGTTACAGGACCCAGTACTTC.

This clonotype was found many times. V is TRBV24-1 and J is TRBJ2-7, with TRBD1 matching over 7 bases. The CDR3 covers 14 residues. In germline, CDR1 is KGHDR, CDR2 SFDVKD. After removal of 4 bases from V and 3 bases from J, the junction contained 5 bases not matched to a gene. The CDR3 sequence: CATSDPRDSYEQYF. DNA for the CDR3: TGTGCCACCAGTGACCCACGGGACAGCTACGAGCAGTACTTC.